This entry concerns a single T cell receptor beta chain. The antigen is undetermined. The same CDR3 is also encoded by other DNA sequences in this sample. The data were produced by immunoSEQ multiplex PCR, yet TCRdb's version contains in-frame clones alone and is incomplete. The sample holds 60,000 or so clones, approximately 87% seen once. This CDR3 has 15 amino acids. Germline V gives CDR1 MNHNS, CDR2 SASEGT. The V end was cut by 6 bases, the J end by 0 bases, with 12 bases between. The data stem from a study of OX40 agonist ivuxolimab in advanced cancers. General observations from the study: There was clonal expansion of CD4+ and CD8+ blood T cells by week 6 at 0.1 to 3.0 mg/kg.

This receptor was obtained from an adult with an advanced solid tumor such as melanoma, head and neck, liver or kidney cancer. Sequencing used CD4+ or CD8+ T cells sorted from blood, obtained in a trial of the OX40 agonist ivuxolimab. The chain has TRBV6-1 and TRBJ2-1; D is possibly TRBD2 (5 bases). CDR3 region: CASRERLSSYNEQFF. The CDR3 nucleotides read TGTGCCAGCAGAGAGCGGCTAAGCTCCTACAATGAGCAGTTCTTC.